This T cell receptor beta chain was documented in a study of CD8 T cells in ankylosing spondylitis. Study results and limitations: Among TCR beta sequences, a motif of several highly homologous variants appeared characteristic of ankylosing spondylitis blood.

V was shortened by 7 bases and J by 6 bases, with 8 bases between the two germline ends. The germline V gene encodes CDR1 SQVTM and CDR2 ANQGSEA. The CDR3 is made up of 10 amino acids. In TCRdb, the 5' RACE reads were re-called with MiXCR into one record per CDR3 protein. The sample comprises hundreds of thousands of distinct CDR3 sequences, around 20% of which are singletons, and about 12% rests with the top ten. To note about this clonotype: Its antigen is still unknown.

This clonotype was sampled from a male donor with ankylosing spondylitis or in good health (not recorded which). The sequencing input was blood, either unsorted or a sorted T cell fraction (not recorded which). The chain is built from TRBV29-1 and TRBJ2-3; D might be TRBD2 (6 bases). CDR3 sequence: CSARGDTQYF. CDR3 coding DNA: TGCAGCGCACGGGGGGATACGCAGTATTTT.